What follows are 14 T cell receptor beta chains derived from one specimen sequenced in a study of cytotoxic CD8 clonotypes in ibrutinib-treated CLL. Sequencing used immunoSEQ multiplex PCR; TCRdb keeps in-frame clones, though not all of them. The sample has 250,000 to 350,000 clones; around 76% are singletons. Source: PBMCs, taken at disease progression, from a patient treated with ibrutinib. These TCRs come from a human donor with chronic lymphocytic leukemia.

The V call is TRBV5-1, the J call TRBJ2-7; either TRBD1 or TRBD2 may fit D (7 bases each). There are 16 residues in the CDR3. The V and J ends lost 3 bases and 0 bases respectively, with 16 bases between them. Germline V lookup: CDR1 SGHRS, CDR2 YFSETQ. The CDR3, as DNA: TGCGCCAGCAGCTCCAGGGGGGGTGAAAGCTCCTACGAGCAGTACTTC. The encoded protein is CASSSRGGESSYEQYF.

This chain connects TRBV18 to TRBJ1-1; D remains unclear. This CDR3 has 15 residues. Germline V CDR1 and CDR2: KGHSH, LQKENI. Trimming took off 3 bases at V and 2 bases at J, with 13 bases between the two ends. CDR3 in DNA: TGTGCCAGCTCACCGGGTAAGGGTAGAAACACTGAAGCTTTCTTT. Its translation is CASSPGKGRNTEAFF.

Turning to this clone: The same CDR3 can be traced to other DNA sequences in this sample. This chain uses TRBV2 with TRBJ1-2, with D uncertain. From germline, CDR1 is SNHLY and CDR2 FYNNEI. The germline V and J ends were trimmed by 6 bases and 4 bases, with 3 bases remaining between them. This CDR3 region has 10 residues. The CDR3 reads CASSAYGYTF. The DNA for the CDR3 is TGTGCCAGCAGCGCCTATGGCTACACCTTC.

The chain has TRBV6-5 and TRBJ1-5; 10 nucleotides agree with TRBD1. The V segment lost 5 bases and the J segment 4 bases; nucleotides outside the gene matches: 2. The CDR3 contains 14 residues. Germline V gives CDR1 MNHEY, CDR2 SVGAGI. The CDR3 loop is CASSRTGGNQPQHF. In nucleotides, the CDR3 is TGTGCCAGCAGTCGGACAGGGGGGAATCAGCCCCAGCATTTT.

This clone has only a few counts. This chain connects TRBV27 to TRBJ1-2; unclear D gene. Germline V gene data show CDR1 as MNHEY and CDR2 as SMNVEV (reference sequence). The V end lost 2 bases, the J end lost 4 bases, and 8 bases lay between the germline ends. The CDR3 spans 13 residues. The DNA for the CDR3 is TGTGCCAGCAGTTTAAGGGCTTTCTATGGCTACACCTTC. As protein: CASSLRAFYGYTF.

This rearrangement joins TRBV7-2 to TRBJ2-7, with D possibly TRBD2 on 5 matching bases. CDR1 is SGHTA, CDR2 FQGNSA, per germline. The CDR3 length is 16 residues. Deletions cut 3 bases from V and 3 bases from J, with 18 bases between. CDR3 nucleotide sequence: TGTGCCAGCAGCTTCGTTCATGGGAACGGAGGCTACGAGCAGTACTTC. It encodes CASSFVHGNGGYEQYF.

The rearrangement joins TRBV6-5 to TRBJ2-7; the D gene is possibly TRBD2 (6 bases). V lost 11 bases and J lost 3, with 14 bases in between. Looked up from germline, CDR1 is MNHEY and CDR2 is SVGAGI. The CDR3 runs to 12 residues. CDR3 sequence reads: CALGDSVYEQYF. The CDR3 DNA sequence: TGTGCCCTTGGGGACTCAGTCTACGAGCAGTACTTC.

This chain connects TRBV28 to TRBJ1-2; the match to TRBD1 covers 7 bases. This CDR3 has 17 residues. J was trimmed by 2 bases and V by 8 bases; bases with no gene match: 17. CDR1 is MDHEN and CDR2 is SYDVKM in the germline V gene. The CDR3 loop is CASLHPGQLLTNYGYTF. The DNA for the CDR3 is TGTGCCAGCTTACACCCGGGACAGCTTCTGACCAACTATGGCTACACCTTC.

The chain employs TRBV27 and TRBJ2-7; D might be TRBD1 or TRBD2, each matching 5 bases. Trimming shortened V by 6 bases and J by 1 base, and 13 bases separated the two germline ends. Germline CDR1 MNHEY, CDR2 SMNVEV (reference sequence). The CDR3 is 14 amino acids. CDR3: CASRIWGTSYEQYF. The CDR3 DNA follows: TGTGCCAGCAGGATATGGGGGACGTCCTACGAGCAGTACTTC.

This chain connects TRBV9 to TRBJ2-3; TRBD2 agrees at 10 bases. J lost 1 base, V lost 3 bases, and 8 bases had no gene match. Per the germline V gene, CDR1 is SGDLS and CDR2 is YYNGEE. This CDR3 has 17 residues. The CDR3 bases are TGTGCCAGCAGCGCTTCAACCGGGACTAGCGGCACAGATACGCAGTATTTT. This translates into CASSASTGTSGTDTQYF.

This clone was found once. V usage is TRBV5-4 and J usage is TRBJ2-6; 9 nucleotides agree with TRBD1. Trimming at V came to 1 base and at J to 5 bases, leaving 7 bases not matched to a gene. The length of the CDR3 is 17 residues. Germline values: CDR1 SGHNT, CDR2 YYREEE (reference sequence). CDR3 nucleotides: TGTGCCAGCAGCTTGTTTGGGACAGGGATCCGGGCCAACGTCCTGACTTTC. This codes for CASSLFGTGIRANVLTF.

This chain joins TRBV10-1 and TRBJ2-7; tentatively, D is TRBD1 (5 bases). This CDR3 spans 14 amino acids. Trimming shortened V by 0 bases and J by 2 bases, and 8 bases separated the two germline ends. Germline CDR1 WNHNN, CDR2 SYGVQD (reference sequence). CDR3 amino acids: CASSESGRPYEQYF. The CDR3 nucleotides read TGCGCCAGCAGTGAGTCGGGGCGCCCCTACGAGCAGTACTTC.

The V and J genes are TRBV18 and TRBJ2-7; D might be TRBD2 (6 bases). This CDR3 has 13 amino acids. Germline CDR1 reads KGHSH; CDR2 reads LQKENI. V was clipped by 3 bases and J by 6 bases, with 12 bases between them. CDR3: CASSPRGLGEQYF. Here the CDR3 DNA reads TGTGCCAGCTCACCTCGGGGACTGGGCGAGCAGTACTTC.

V usage is TRBV28 and J usage is TRBJ1-2; 9 nucleotides agree with TRBD1. J gave up 4 bases and V 10 bases, and 4 bases lay outside the gene matches. Germline lookup yields CDR1 MDHEN and CDR2 SYDVKM. The CDR3 consists of 12 residues. In nucleotides, the CDR3 is TGTGCCATCCAACAGGGGGCCTATGGCTACACCTTC. It encodes CAIQQGAYGYTF.